The 10 T cell receptor beta chains below all came from one sample that was sequenced in a study of T cells in Graves' hyperthyroidism and ophthalmopathy. There were TCR beta CDR3 regions amplified from RNA transcripts. Carried out on the TCR CDR3, a first-round RT-PCR used the HTBI primer set. TCRdb re-called the multiplex PCR reads through MiXCR, storing one row per CDR3 protein. The table shows 600,000 to 650,000 distinct CDR3 sequences, with roughly 20% occurring only once. Sequenced: blood. These receptors all stem from a man aged 25-45 years with Graves' ophthalmopathy.

The chain employs TRBV7-2 and TRBJ2-2; 10 bases agree with TRBD1. The germline V gene has CDR1 SGHTA and CDR2 FQGNSA. This CDR3 is built from 15 residues. With V trimmed by 4 bases and J by 7 bases, 6 bases remained unmatched. CDR3 sequence (DNA): TGTGCCAGCAGCTCCCGGACAGGGGGAGGCGGGGAGCTGTTTTTT. This sequence encodes CASSSRTGGGGELFF.

The chain links TRBV27 to TRBJ2-5; the match to TRBD1 covers 11 bases. The germline V gene encodes CDR1 MNHEY and CDR2 SMNVEV (reference sequence). The junction had 7 bases not matched to a gene; V was cut back by 5 bases and J by 11 bases. This CDR3 has 13 amino acids. The CDR3 DNA reads as TGTGCCAGCAGTCCCGGACAGGGGGCGAAACAGTACTTC. It yields the protein CASSPGQGAKQYF.

This clonotype was detected a few times. This chain connects TRBV29-1 to TRBJ1-2; 7 bases map to TRBD1. Germline V gene sequence: CDR1 SQVTM, CDR2 ANQGSEA. CDR3 length equals 14 residues. The J segment lost 4 bases and the V segment lost 4 bases, leaving 9 bases of the junction unmatched. The CDR3 DNA is TGCAGCGTTGCCGGGACAGACAGAAGCTATGGCTACACCTTC. It translates to CSVAGTDRSYGYTF.

The genes are TRBV20-1 and TRBJ2-3; unclear D gene. The ends were cut back, 5 bases at V and 4 bases at J, with 10 bases in the middle. The germline gives CDR1 DFQATT, CDR2 SNEGSKA (reference sequence). This CDR3 comprises 12 residues. The CDR3 DNA follows: TGCAGTGCTTCAGTCGGTGCAGATACGCAGTATTTT. Its protein product is CSASVGADTQYF.

The table lists this clonotype with a count of one. V usage is TRBV20-1 and J usage is TRBJ2-3; 9 positions match TRBD2. Per the germline V gene, CDR1 is DFQATT and CDR2 is SNEGSKA (reference sequence). The V and J ends lost 1 base and 0 bases, in that order; junction bases with no gene match: 11. The CDR3 contains 18 residues. The chain's CDR3 is CSARVGGRAHSSTDTQYF. CDR3 nucleotides: TGCAGTGCTAGAGTGGGCGGGAGGGCTCATTCCAGCACAGATACGCAGTATTTT.

This rearrangement joins TRBV9 to TRBJ1-6; D call uncertain. The CDR3 covers 14 residues. V shed 0 bases and J shed 6 bases, with 7 bases lying between them. Germline lookup yields CDR1 SGDLS and CDR2 YYNGEE. The CDR3 DNA follows: TGTGCCAGCAGCGTAGGAGCGCCTAATTCACCCCTCCACTTT. As protein: CASSVGAPNSPLHF.

This chain links TRBV19 with TRBJ2-2; D perhaps matches TRBD1 (5 bases). The V gene lost 7 bases and the J gene lost 1 base, with 10 bases spanning the gap. CDR1 is LNHDA, CDR2 SQIVND, per germline (reference sequence). The CDR3 has 14 residues. In nucleotides, the CDR3 is TGTGCCAGTATGCAGGGATTGAACACCGGGGAGCTGTTTTTT. Translation: CASMQGLNTGELFF.

This chain connects TRBV6-6 to TRBJ2-3; 8 bases match TRBD2. The CDR3 has 18 amino acids. J was trimmed by 0 bases and V by 0 bases; bases with no gene match: 8. Per germline, CDR1 MNHNY and CDR2 SVGAGI (reference sequence). The CDR3 bases are TGTGCCAGCAGTTACTCGATATCCCAGCGGGAGAGCACAGATACGCAGTATTTT. This sequence encodes CASSYSISQRESTDTQYF.

Regarding this clonotype: One junction end does not reproduce the germline sequence, and a read error may be involved. The V call is TRBV28, the J call TRBJ2-2, with a tentative D call TRBD1 (6 bases). CDR3 length equals 15 residues. CDR1 is MDHEN, CDR2 SYDVKM, per germline. Written as DNA, the CDR3 is TGTACCAGCAGGTACTTACAGGGAGCCGGCGGGGAGCTGTTTTTT. Protein sequence: CTSRYLQGAGGELFF.

The J gene is TRBJ2-5, the V gene TRBV5-6; 9 bases are a match to TRBD2. Germline V lookup: CDR1 SGHDT, CDR2 YYEEEE. This CDR3 is built from 17 residues. The V segment lost 3 bases and the J segment 5 bases; nucleotides outside the gene matches: 14. The CDR3 sequence: CASSSLRLAETRETQYF. DNA for the CDR3: TGTGCCAGCAGCTCCTTGCGACTAGCGGAAACGAGGGAGACCCAGTACTTC.